A selection of T cell receptor beta chains follows, all from one sample in a study of CD8+ T cells in alopecia areata. Here immunoSEQ multiplex PCR was the method, and the copy in TCRdb shows in-frame clones only, minus some. Among about 42,000 clones listed, under 70% were seen once. The sample in question was CD8+ T cells sorted from blood, obtained at week 4, from a patient treated with tofacitinib. The source of these receptors is a human donor with alopecia areata. The CDR3 runs from the conserved cysteine through the conserved F or W. Fields, in order: clone size, J gene, V gene, CDR3 protein. Size is omitted from some rows. Given values are once, few, many or a class for expanded clones.

clone size: -; J gene: TRBJ1-1; V gene: TRBV13; CDR3 protein: CASSSGTGFAEAFF
clone size: few; J gene: TRBJ2-7; V gene: TRBV4-3; CDR3 protein: CASSQGTSEQYF
clone size: few; J gene: TRBJ2-1; V gene: TRBV29-1; CDR3 protein: CSVAGGAYNEQFF
clone size: -; J gene: TRBJ2-1; V gene: TRBV7-9; CDR3 protein: CAWERGEQFF
clone size: -; J gene: TRBJ2-1; V gene: TRBV15; CDR3 protein: CATSRVPSSKDEQFF
clone size: -; J gene: TRBJ2-7; V gene: TRBV28; CDR3 protein: CASILAGGSYEQYF
clone size: -; J gene: TRBJ1-1; V gene: TRBV4-1; CDR3 protein: CASSQWEGTEAFF
clone size: -; J gene: TRBJ2-7; V gene: TRBV27; CDR3 protein: CASSPSRGDRSYEQYF
clone size: -; J gene: TRBJ1-1; V gene: TRBV27; CDR3 protein: CASWRRGTEAFF
clone size: -; J gene: TRBJ2-7; V gene: TRBV6-5; CDR3 protein: CASSYSEGYEQYF
clone size: once; J gene: TRBJ2-1; V gene: TRBV14; CDR3 protein: CASSHSPIEQFF
clone size: -; J gene: TRBJ1-1; V gene: TRBV4-3; CDR3 protein: CASSQDNLGQANEAFF
clone size: -; J gene: TRBJ2-7; V gene: TRBV28; CDR3 protein: CASSGTYEQYF
clone size: medium-sized; J gene: TRBJ2-7; V gene: TRBV7-8; CDR3 protein: CASSPGGVYEQYF
clone size: many; J gene: TRBJ2-3; V gene: TRBV27; CDR3 protein: CASIGTSDTDTQYF
clone size: -; J gene: TRBJ2-7; V gene: TRBV7-9; CDR3 protein: CASSPTGDYEQYF
clone size: -; J gene: TRBJ1-6; V gene: TRBV30; CDR3 protein: CAWEINSPLHF
clone size: once; J gene: TRBJ1-6; V gene: TRBV15; CDR3 protein: CATSRDRDASSPLHF
clone size: few; J gene: TRBJ2-2; V gene: TRBV29-1; CDR3 protein: CSVAANTGELFF
clone size: -; J gene: TRBJ2-2; V gene: TRBV30; CDR3 protein: CAWSIGGSGELFF
clone size: -; J gene: TRBJ1-1; V gene: TRBV29-1; CDR3 protein: CSVAPGLRTEAFF